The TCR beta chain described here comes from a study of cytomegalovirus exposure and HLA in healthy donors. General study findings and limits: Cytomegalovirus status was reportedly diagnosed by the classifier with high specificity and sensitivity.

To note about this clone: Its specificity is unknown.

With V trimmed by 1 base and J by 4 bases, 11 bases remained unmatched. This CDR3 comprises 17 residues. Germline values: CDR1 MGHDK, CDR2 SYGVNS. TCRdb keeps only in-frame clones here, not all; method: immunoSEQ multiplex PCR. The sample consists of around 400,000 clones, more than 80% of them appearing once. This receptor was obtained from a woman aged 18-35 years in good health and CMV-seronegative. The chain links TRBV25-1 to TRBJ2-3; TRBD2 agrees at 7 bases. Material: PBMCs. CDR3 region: CASSESGGLGGPDTQYF. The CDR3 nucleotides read TGTGCCAGCAGTGAATCGGGAGGCCTTGGCGGACCAGATACGCAGTATTTT.